The 14 T cell receptor beta chains in this list originate from one sample, sequenced in a study of T cells after yellow fever vaccination. TCRdb reprocessed the 5' RACE reads via MiXCR and lists one record per CDR3 protein. The sample has roughly 310,000 distinct CDR3 sequences, roughly 8.7% seen once. This specimen was PBMCs, taken on the day of the first yellow fever vaccination. The receptors derive from a man between 18 and 29 years old who received the YFV17D yellow fever vaccine.

This clonotype was seen a few times. This chain uses TRBV12-3 or TRBV12-4 with TRBJ1-6, with D possibly TRBD1 on 6 matching bases. Between the trimmed V and J ends, which lost 4 bases and 8 bases, there was a span of 12 bases. The CDR3 loop spans 14 amino acids. CDR3 nucleotides: TGTGCCAGCAGTTCCGGGACACGATATTCACCCCTCCACTTT. Translating gives CASSSGTRYSPLHF.

About this clonotype itself: It may be a read error: a sequence one base away is much more abundant. CDR3 in amino acids: CASSPGQVVGYGYTF. CDR3 sequence (DNA): TGCGCCAGCAGCCCGGGACAGGTGGTGGGCTATGGCTACACCTTC. This chain connects TRBV5-1 to TRBJ1-2; the match to TRBD1 covers 8 bases. The CDR3 spans 15 residues. Per germline, CDR1 SGHRS and CDR2 YFSETQ. V trimming: 4 bases; J trimming: 4 bases; junction bases outside the gene matches: 9.

This clonotype was counted many times. V and J are TRBV5-4 and TRBJ2-3, with TRBD1 matching 9 bases. V dropped 4 bases and J dropped 1; count of bases not matched to a gene: 4. In germline, CDR1 is SGHNT, CDR2 YYREEE (reference sequence). CDR3 size: 15 residues. The CDR3 coding sequence is TGTGCCAGCAGCCTCCGGGACAGGGGCACAGATACGCAGTATTTT. It codes for CASSLRDRGTDTQYF.

At least ten counts were recorded for this clonotype. This chain links TRBV7-9 with TRBJ1-1; 7 positions agree with TRBD1. CDR3 length: 13 residues. V lost 5 bases, J lost 4 bases, and 4 bases stayed unmatched. CDR1 and CDR2 from the germline V gene are SEHNR and FQNEAQ (reference sequence). As DNA, the CDR3 is TGTGCCAGCAGCCGACAGGGTTCCACTGAAGCTTTCTTT. Encoded protein: CASSRQGSTEAFF.

This clonotype was seen many times. The chain uses TRBV20-1 and TRBJ2-4; D is unclear. Germline V CDR1 and CDR2: DFQATT, SNEGSKA (reference sequence). The CDR3 runs to 13 residues. V was pared by 3 bases and J by 7 bases, with 13 bases between. CDR3 sequence reads: CSARFFTANIQYF. The CDR3 DNA is TGCAGTGCTAGGTTCTTTACGGCGAACATTCAGTACTTC.

This clonotype was seen a handful of times. V and J are TRBV6-2 or TRBV6-3 and TRBJ1-1, with a tentative D call TRBD1 (5 bases). The germline V gene has CDR1 MNHEY and CDR2 SVGEGT. With 0 bases removed from V and 8 bases from J, the gap between germline ends came to 10 bases. The CDR3 runs to 13 residues. CDR3 sequence (DNA): TGTGCCAGCAGTTACTCTACAGGCAGGGAAGCTTTCTTT. Translated, it gives CASSYSTGREAFF.

The chain has TRBV19 and TRBJ1-3; D unclear. Looked up from germline, CDR1 is LNHDA and CDR2 is SQIVND (reference sequence). The CDR3 sequence is 14 residues long. Trimming removed 7 bases from V and 4 bases from J, with 14 bases in between. The CDR3 reads CASINPAGGNTIYF. For the CDR3, the DNA is TGTGCCAGTATTAACCCGGCTGGCGGAAACACCATATATTTT.

Turning to this clonotype: A single base separates this from a much larger clone, so it may be a read error. This chain joins TRBV6-2 or TRBV6-3 and TRBJ1-2; a weak D match, TRBD1 (6 bases). Trimming removed 11 bases at V and 4 bases at J, with 17 bases between. The CDR3 sequence is 13 residues long. Per germline, CDR1 MNHEY and CDR2 SVGEGT. CDR3 DNA: TGTGCCGGCAACCCGGCGGGGGCCTATGGCTACACCTTC. Translation gives CAGNPAGAYGYTF.

This clonotype was seen more than once but under ten times. The CDR3: CASNTQENTEAFF. The CDR3 DNA is TGTGCCAGTAACACACAGGAGAACACTGAAGCTTTCTTT. The chain employs TRBV10-3 and TRBJ1-1, with D tentatively TRBD1 (5 bases). This CDR3 is 13 amino acids long. Trimming took 10 bases from V and 1 from J, leaving 13 bases between them. In germline, CDR1 is ENHRY, CDR2 SYGVKD.

This clonotype was seen repeatedly, ten times or more. V is TRBV6-4 and J is TRBJ1-2, with 7 bases aligning to TRBD1. CDR3 length: 13 amino acids. Per the germline V gene, CDR1 is MRHNA and CDR2 is SNTAGT. J was trimmed by 2 bases and V by 5 bases; bases with no gene match: 2. The CDR3 DNA is TGTGCCAGCAGTCCACAGGGGAACTATGGCTACACCTTC. Residues: CASSPQGNYGYTF.

This clonotype was found many times. The CDR3 protein is CASSRRTGNGYTF. The CDR3 region has the DNA TGTGCCAGCAGTCGCCGGACAGGGAACGGCTACACCTTC. The rearrangement joins TRBV6-2 or TRBV6-3 to TRBJ1-2; 8 nucleotides line up with TRBD1. The CDR3 totals 13 residues. V trimming: 5 bases; J trimming: 8 bases; junction bases outside the gene matches: 7. Per germline, CDR1 MNHEY and CDR2 SVGEGT.

This clonotype was counted a few times. The CDR3 loop reads CSVEDWKQGPNYGYTF. The CDR3 DNA is TGCAGCGTTGAAGATTGGAAACAGGGGCCTAACTATGGCTACACCTTC. This chain uses TRBV29-1 with TRBJ1-2, with 7 bases identical to TRBD1. This CDR3 has 16 residues. Germline CDR1 SQVTM, CDR2 ANQGSEA. V was clipped by 0 bases and J by 0 bases; unmatched bases: 7.

The J gene is TRBJ1-5, the V gene TRBV5-4; D gene ambiguous. The V end lost 4 bases, the J end lost 4 bases, and 15 bases lay between the germline ends. The CDR3 sequence is 15 residues long. Per the germline V gene, CDR1 is SGHNT and CDR2 is YYREEE (reference sequence). CDR3 sequence: CASSRGPTLNQPQHF. CDR3 bases: TGTGCCAGCAGCAGAGGGCCCACCTTGAATCAGCCCCAGCATTTT.

The chain is built from TRBV4-1 and TRBJ1-2; 8 bases line up with TRBD1. Losses at the gene ends were 4 bases for V and 3 bases for J; bases not matched to a gene: 7. The germline V gene encodes CDR1 MGHRA and CDR2 YSYEKL. This CDR3 contains 15 residues. The CDR3 loop reads CASSPAGQGDYGYTF. The CDR3 DNA reads as TGCGCCAGCAGCCCGGCCGGACAGGGCGACTATGGCTACACCTTC.